The source of this T cell receptor beta chain is a study of OX40 agonist ivuxolimab in advanced cancers. Study-wide context: Ivuxolimab doses were 0.01, 0.1, 0.3, 1.5, 3 or 10 mg/kg every 2 weeks. Having had anti-PD-1, anti-PD-L1 or anti-CTLA-4 therapy before was allowed, and under 50% had some.

Concerning this clone: Its antigen remains unidentified.

Data came from immunoSEQ multiplex PCR; TCRdb stores just in-frame clones and leaves some out. This table has about 38,000 clones, approximately 90% appearing once. Autoimmune disease history or systemic immunosuppression barred patients. Broader study findings: Expanded peripheral T cells had an undetermined antigen specificity.

Sequenced material: CD4+ or CD8+ T cells sorted from blood, taken in a trial of the OX40 agonist ivuxolimab. The TCR was taken from an adult with an advanced solid tumor such as melanoma, head and neck, liver or kidney cancer.

The CDR3 sequence: CASLAGGTEQFF. In nucleotides, the CDR3 is TGTGCCAGCCTTGCGGGGGGAACTGAGCAGTTCTTC. The chain combines TRBV5-4 with TRBJ2-1, with TRBD2 identical over 8 bases. V lost 7 bases and J lost 9; bases outside the gene matches: 6. This CDR3 contains 12 residues. The germline gives CDR1 SGHNT, CDR2 YYREEE (reference sequence). The full variable domain, rest sourced from reference TRBV5-4 and TRBJ2-1, is ETGVTQSPTHLIKTRGQQVTLRCSSQSGHNTVSWYQQALGQGPQFIFQYYREEENGRGNFPPRFSGLQFPNYSSELNVNALELDDSALYLCASLAGGTEQFFGPGTRLTVL.